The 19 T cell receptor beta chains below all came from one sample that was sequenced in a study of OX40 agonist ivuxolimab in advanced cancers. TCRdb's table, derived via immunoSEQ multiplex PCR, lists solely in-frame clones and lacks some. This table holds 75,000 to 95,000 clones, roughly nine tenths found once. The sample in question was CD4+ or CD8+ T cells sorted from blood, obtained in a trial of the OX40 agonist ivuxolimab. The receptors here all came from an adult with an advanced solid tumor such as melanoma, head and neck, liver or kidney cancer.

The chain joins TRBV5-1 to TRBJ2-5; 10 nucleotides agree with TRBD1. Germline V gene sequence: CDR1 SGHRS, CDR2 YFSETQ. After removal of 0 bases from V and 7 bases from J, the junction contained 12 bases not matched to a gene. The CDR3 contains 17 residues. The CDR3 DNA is TGCGCCAGCAGCTTGGAAATCGGGACAGGGGTGTTCCGGACCCAGTACTTC. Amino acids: CASSLEIGTGVFRTQYF. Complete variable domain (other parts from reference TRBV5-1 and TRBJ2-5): KAGVTQTPRYLIKTRGQQVTLSCSPISGHRSVSWYQQTPGQGLQFLFEYFSETQRNKGNFPGRFSGRQFSNSRSEMNVSTLELGDSALYLCASSLEIGTGVFRTQYFGPGTRLLVL.

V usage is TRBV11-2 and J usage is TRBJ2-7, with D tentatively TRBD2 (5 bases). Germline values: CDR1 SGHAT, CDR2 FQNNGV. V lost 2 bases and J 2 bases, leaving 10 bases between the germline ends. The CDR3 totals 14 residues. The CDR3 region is CASSLRAEAYEQYF. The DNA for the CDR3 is TGTGCCAGCAGCTTAAGGGCGGAGGCCTACGAGCAGTACTTC.

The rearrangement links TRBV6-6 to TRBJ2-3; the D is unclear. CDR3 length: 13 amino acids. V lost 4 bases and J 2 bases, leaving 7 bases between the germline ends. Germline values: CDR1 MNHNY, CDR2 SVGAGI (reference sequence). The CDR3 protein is CASSSEFTDTQYF. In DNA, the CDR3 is TGTGCCAGCAGTTCCGAGTTCACAGATACGCAGTATTTT.

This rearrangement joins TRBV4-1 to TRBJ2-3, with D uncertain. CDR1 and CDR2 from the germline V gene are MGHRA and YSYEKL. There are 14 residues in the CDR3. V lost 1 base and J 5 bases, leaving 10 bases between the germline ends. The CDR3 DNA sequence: TGCGCCAGCAGCCAAGTCTGGGCCCAAGATACGCAGTATTTT. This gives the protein CASSQVWAQDTQYF.

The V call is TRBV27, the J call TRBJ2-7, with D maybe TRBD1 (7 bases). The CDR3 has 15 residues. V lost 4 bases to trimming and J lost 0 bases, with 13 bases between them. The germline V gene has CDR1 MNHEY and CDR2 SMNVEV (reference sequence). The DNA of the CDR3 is TGTGCCAGCAGTTCCCAGGGGGACTTCTCCTACGAGCAGTACTTC. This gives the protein CASSSQGDFSYEQYF.

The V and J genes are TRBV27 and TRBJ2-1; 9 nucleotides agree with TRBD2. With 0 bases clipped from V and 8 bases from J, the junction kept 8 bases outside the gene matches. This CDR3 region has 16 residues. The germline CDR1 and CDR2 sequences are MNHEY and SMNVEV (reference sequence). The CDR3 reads CASSLSAGGYLHEQFF. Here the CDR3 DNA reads TGTGCCAGCAGTTTATCGGCGGGAGGGTATCTTCATGAGCAGTTCTTC.

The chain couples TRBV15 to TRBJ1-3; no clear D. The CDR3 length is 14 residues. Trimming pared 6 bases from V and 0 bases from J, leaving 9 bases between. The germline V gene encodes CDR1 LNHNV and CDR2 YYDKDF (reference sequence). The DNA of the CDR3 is TGTGCCACCAGGGAACCCTTCTCTGGAAACACCATATATTTT. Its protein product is CATREPFSGNTIYF.

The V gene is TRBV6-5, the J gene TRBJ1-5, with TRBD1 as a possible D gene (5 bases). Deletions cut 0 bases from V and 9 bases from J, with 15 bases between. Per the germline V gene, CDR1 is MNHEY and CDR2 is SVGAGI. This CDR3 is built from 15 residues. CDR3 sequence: CASSYSIGGGTPQHF. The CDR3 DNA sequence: TGTGCCAGCAGTTACTCGATAGGTGGTGGGACGCCCCAGCATTTT.

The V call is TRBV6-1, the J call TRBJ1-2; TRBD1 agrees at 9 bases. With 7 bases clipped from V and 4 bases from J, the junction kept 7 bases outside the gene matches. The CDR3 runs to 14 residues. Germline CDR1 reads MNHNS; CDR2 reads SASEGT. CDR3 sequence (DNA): TGTGCCAGCAATCCGACAGGGGGAAGCTATGGCTACACCTTC. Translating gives CASNPTGGSYGYTF.

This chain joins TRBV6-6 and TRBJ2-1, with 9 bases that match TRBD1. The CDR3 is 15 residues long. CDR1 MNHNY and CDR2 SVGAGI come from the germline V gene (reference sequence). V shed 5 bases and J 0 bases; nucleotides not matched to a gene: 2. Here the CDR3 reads CASSGQGSSYNEQFF. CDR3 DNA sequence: TGTGCCAGCAGTGGACAGGGGTCCTCCTACAATGAGCAGTTCTTC.

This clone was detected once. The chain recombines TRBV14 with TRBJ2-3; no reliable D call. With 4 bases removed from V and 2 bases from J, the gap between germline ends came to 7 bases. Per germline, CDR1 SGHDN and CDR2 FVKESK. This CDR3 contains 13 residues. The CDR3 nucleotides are TGTGCCAGCAGCCGGGATTTCACAGATACGCAGTATTTT. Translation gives CASSRDFTDTQYF.

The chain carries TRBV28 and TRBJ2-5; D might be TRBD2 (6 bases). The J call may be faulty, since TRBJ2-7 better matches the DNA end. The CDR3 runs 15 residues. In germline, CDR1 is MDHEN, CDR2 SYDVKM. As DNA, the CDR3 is TGTGCCAGCAGTTTAACGTCAACGGGAGCCTACGAGCAGTACTTC. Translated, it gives CASSLTSTGAYEQYF.

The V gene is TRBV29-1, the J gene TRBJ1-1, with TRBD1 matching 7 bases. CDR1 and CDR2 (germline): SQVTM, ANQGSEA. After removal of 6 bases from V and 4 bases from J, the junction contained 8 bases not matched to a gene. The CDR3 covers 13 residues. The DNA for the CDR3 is TGCAGCGTGGATACAGGGGAAGTCACTGAAGCTTTCTTT. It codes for CSVDTGEVTEAFF. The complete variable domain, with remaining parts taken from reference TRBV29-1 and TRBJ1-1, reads SAVISQKPSRDICQRGTSLTIQCQVDSQVTMMFWYRQQPGQSLTLIATANQGSEATYESGFVIDKFPISRPNLTFSTLTVSNMSPEDSSIYLCSVDTGEVTEAFFGQGTRLTVV.

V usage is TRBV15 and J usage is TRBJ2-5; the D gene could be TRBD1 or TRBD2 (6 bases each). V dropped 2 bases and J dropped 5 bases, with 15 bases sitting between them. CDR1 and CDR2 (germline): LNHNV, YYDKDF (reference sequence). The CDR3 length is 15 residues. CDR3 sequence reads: CATSRMGGEEETQYF. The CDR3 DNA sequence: TGTGCCACCAGCAGAATGGGGGGCGAAGAGGAGACCCAGTACTTC.

The CDR3 here is CASTRLAGSTDTQYF. The CDR3 DNA reads TGTGCCAGCACCAGACTAGCGGGGAGCACAGATACGCAGTATTTT. The chain employs TRBV14 and TRBJ2-3; 11 bases map to TRBD2. Germline-derived CDR1 and CDR2 are SGHDN and FVKESK. Germline trimming cut 7 bases from V and 0 bases from J; bases unmatched to any gene: 3. This CDR3 comprises 15 residues.

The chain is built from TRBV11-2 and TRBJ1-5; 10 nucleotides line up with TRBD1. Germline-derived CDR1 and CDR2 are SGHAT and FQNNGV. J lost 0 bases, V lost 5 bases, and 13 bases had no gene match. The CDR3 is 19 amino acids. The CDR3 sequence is CASSPILDRGTFSNQPQHF. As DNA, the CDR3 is TGTGCCAGCAGCCCGATACTGGACAGGGGGACCTTTAGCAATCAGCCCCAGCATTTT.

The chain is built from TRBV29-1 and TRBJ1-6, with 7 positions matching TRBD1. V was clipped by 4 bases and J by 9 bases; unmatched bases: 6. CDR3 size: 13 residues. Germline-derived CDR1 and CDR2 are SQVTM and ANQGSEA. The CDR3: CSVGQGYGSPLHF. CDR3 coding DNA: TGCAGCGTTGGACAGGGTTATGGTTCACCCCTCCACTTT.

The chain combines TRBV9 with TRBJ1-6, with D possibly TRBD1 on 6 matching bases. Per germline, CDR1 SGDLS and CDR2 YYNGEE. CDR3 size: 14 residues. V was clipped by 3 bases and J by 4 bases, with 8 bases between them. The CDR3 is CASSATGYNSPLHF. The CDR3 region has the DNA TGTGCCAGCAGCGCTACAGGGTATAATTCACCCCTCCACTTT.

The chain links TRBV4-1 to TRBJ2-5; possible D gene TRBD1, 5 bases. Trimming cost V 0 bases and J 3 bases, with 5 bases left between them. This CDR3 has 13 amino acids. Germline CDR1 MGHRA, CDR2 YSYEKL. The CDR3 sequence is CASSQDREETQYF. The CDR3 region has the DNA TGCGCCAGCAGCCAAGACAGGGAAGAGACCCAGTACTTC.